This T cell receptor beta chain stems from a study of blood T cells in healthy people across ages. Overall study results and limits: TCR beta diversity per million T cells fell roughly linearly with age.

This clonotype was counted between two and nine times. What it binds is unknown. It was with a sample-barcoded 5' primer and a J-beta primer mix that a second PCR of roughly 6 to 12 cycles was run. TCRdb ran MiXCR on the 5' RACE reads and lists one entry per CDR3 protein. This table has around 1.5 million distinct CDR3 sequences, approximately 59% appearing once. This CDR3 has 13 amino acids. V was clipped by 5 bases and J by 2 bases, with 9 bases between them. CDR1 SNHLY and CDR2 FYNNEI come from the germline V gene. The sample comprised blood. This clonotype was sampled from a man younger than 35 in good health. The chain employs TRBV2 and TRBJ2-5; D might be TRBD1 (6 bases). The CDR3 here is CASSWTEQETQYF. For the CDR3, the DNA is TGTGCCAGCAGTTGGACAGAGCAAGAGACCCAGTACTTC.